The 2 T cell receptor beta chains reported below all come from one sample, sequenced in a study of T cells in Graves' hyperthyroidism and ophthalmopathy. The source material, RNA transcripts, was used to amplify TCR beta CDR3 regions. The HTBI primer set served for first-round RT-PCR of the TCR CDR3. TCRdb recomputed calls from the multiplex PCR reads with MiXCR, one row per CDR3 protein. The sample lists fewer than 650,000 distinct CDR3 sequences, 13% to 15% occurring once. Sequenced: blood. These receptors all come from a woman aged 18 to 35 with Graves' ophthalmopathy.

On this clonotype itself: Since a much larger clone is just one base distant, this may be a read error. The V gene is TRBV24-1, the J gene TRBJ2-1; the match to TRBD2 covers 11 bases. The germline gives CDR1 KGHDR, CDR2 SFDVKD. The length of the CDR3 is 21 residues. The CDR3 region is CATGDPGGDSGRAEVDNEQFF. In DNA, the CDR3 is TGTGCCACCGGTGATCCAGGGGGGGATAGCGGGAGGGCCGAAGTAGACAATGAGCAGTTCTTC.

In this sample, this clonotype turned up many times. The chain recombines TRBV9 with TRBJ2-1; 11 nucleotides match TRBD2. CDR1 is SGDLS, CDR2 YYNGEE, per germline. CDR3 size: 14 residues. V gave up 4 bases and J gave up 5 bases; unmatched junction bases: 2. The CDR3 protein is CASSYSGRDNEQFF. The CDR3 nucleotides read TGTGCCAGCAGCTATAGCGGGAGGGACAATGAGCAGTTCTTC.